The 30 T cell receptor beta chains below were found in one sample sequenced in a study of blood T cell repertoires in COVID-19. Using immunoSEQ multiplex PCR, the repertoire was profiled, and TCRdb retains in-frame clones only, with some absent. The sample consists of tens of thousands of clones, over 65% of them appearing once. What was sequenced was peripheral blood. The origin of the receptors is a woman aged 60 to 75 with acute or convalescent COVID-19.

This clone was observed a few times. The chain joins TRBV20-1 to TRBJ2-7; no clear D. V gave up 4 bases and J gave up 4 bases, with 8 bases separating them. In germline, CDR1 is DFQATT, CDR2 SNEGSKA (reference sequence). The CDR3 loop spans 11 amino acids. CDR3 amino acids: CSATRKYEQYF. In DNA form, the CDR3 reads TGCAGTGCTACTAGAAAGTACGAGCAGTACTTC.

The chain couples TRBV29-1 to TRBJ2-1; 10 bases align to TRBD1. CDR3 length equals 16 residues. With V trimmed by 1 base and J by 5 bases, 8 bases remained unmatched. Germline values: CDR1 SQVTM, CDR2 ANQGSEA. CDR3 nucleotide sequence: TGCAGCGTTGAAGTCTCTGGACAGGGGGGCCACAATGAGCAGTTCTTC. The encoded protein is CSVEVSGQGGHNEQFF.

V usage is TRBV30 and J usage is TRBJ2-7, with 7 bases lining up with TRBD2. The V gene end was trimmed by 5 bases and the J gene end by 2 bases; junction bases not matched to a gene: 9. The germline V gene has CDR1 GTSNPN and CDR2 SVGIG (reference sequence). The CDR3 runs 14 residues. CDR3 amino acids: CAWRPSGLTYEQYF. The DNA of the CDR3 is TGTGCCTGGCGACCTAGCGGACTTACCTACGAGCAGTACTTC.

The chain employs TRBV28 and TRBJ2-3; 8 nucleotides align to TRBD1. The trim removed 2 bases at V and 6 bases at J, leaving 10 bases unmatched. The germline V gene has CDR1 MDHEN and CDR2 SYDVKM. The CDR3 contains 16 residues. CDR3 protein: CASSLGKVRGQDTQYF. CDR3 nucleotides: TGTGCCAGCAGTTTAGGGAAGGTCAGGGGGCAGGATACGCAGTATTTT.

V usage is TRBV29-1 and J usage is TRBJ1-1; tentatively, D is TRBD1 (5 bases). V was trimmed by 5 bases and J by 0 bases, leaving 10 bases between them. The CDR3 totals 13 residues. The V gene's germline CDR1 is SQVTM and CDR2 ANQGSEA. The CDR3 DNA is TGCAGCGTTAGACAGATACTGAACACTGAAGCTTTCTTT. It codes for CSVRQILNTEAFF.

This clone was recorded once. The V call is TRBV7-2, the J call TRBJ2-2, with a tentative D call TRBD2 (5 bases). The germline gives CDR1 SGHTA, CDR2 FQGNSA. The CDR3 is 12 residues long. Trimming cost V 5 bases and J 6 bases, with 7 bases left between them. CDR3 sequence reads: CASSVRAGELFF. The DNA for the CDR3 is TGTGCCAGCAGCGTGAGGGCCGGGGAGCTGTTTTTT.

This chain connects TRBV4-1 to TRBJ2-2; the D gene is possibly TRBD2 (5 bases). The germline V gene encodes CDR1 MGHRA and CDR2 YSYEKL. V was clipped by 2 bases and J by 5 bases, with 12 bases between them. The CDR3 has 15 amino acids. CDR3 nucleotides: TGCGCCAGCAGCCAATACACTAGAGGGACCGGGGAGCTGTTTTTT. Its translation: CASSQYTRGTGELFF.

Regarding this clone: Here the CDR3 omits its conserved ending phenylalanine or tryptophan, so a read error is the likely source. Because the CDR3's place on the DNA is in doubt, the DNA is left out and the CDR3 is given as listed by TCRdb. The chain's CDR3 is CASRLHVV. V and J are TRBV5-8 and TRBJ1-2. The CDR3 numbers 8 amino acids, ends counted. CDR1 and CDR2 from the germline V gene are SGHTS and YDEGEE.

This sequence joins TRBV11-3 and TRBJ1-5; 7 bases match TRBD1. The junction had 5 bases not matched to a gene; V was cut back by 1 base and J by 2 bases. CDR1 and CDR2 from the germline V gene are SGHNT and YENEEA. The CDR3 covers 16 residues. The CDR3 reads CASSLGLGGGNQPQHF. The CDR3 nucleotides are TGTGCCAGCAGCTTAGGTCTAGGGGGCGGCAATCAGCCCCAGCATTTT.

This clone was observed a single time. This rearrangement joins TRBV27 to TRBJ2-1, with a possible D match to TRBD1 (6 bases). V dropped 2 bases and J dropped 4 bases, with 18 bases sitting between them. Germline V gene lookup returns CDR1 MNHEY and CDR2 SMNVEV (reference sequence). This CDR3 is built from 17 residues. CDR3 region: CASSLMAGVFPYNEQFF. Written as DNA, the CDR3 is TGTGCCAGCAGTTTAATGGCAGGGGTGTTTCCTTACAATGAGCAGTTCTTC.

The V call is TRBV30, the J call TRBJ2-7, with TRBD2 matching 9 bases. CDR1 is GTSNPN, CDR2 SVGIG, per germline (reference sequence). Trimming at V came to 0 bases and at J to 10 bases, leaving 4 bases not matched to a gene. The CDR3 is made up of 12 amino acids. DNA of the CDR3: TGTGCCTGGAGTGTGGAGGGACTAGCACAGTACTTC. Translation: CAWSVEGLAQYF.

The genes are TRBV2 and TRBJ1-1; 8 nucleotides match TRBD1. Germline CDR1 and CDR2: SNHLY and FYNNEI. The CDR3 spans 16 residues. V shed 9 bases, J shed 1 base, and the junction held 13 bases outside the gene matches. The CDR3 region has the DNA TGTGCCAGGGGTCCAAAACCGGGACAGGAGAACACTGAAGCTTTCTTT. The encoded protein is CARGPKPGQENTEAFF.

V is TRBV29-1 and J is TRBJ1-2; D may be TRBD1 (6 bases). This CDR3 has 12 amino acids. Germline V lookup: CDR1 SQVTM, CDR2 ANQGSEA. The V end lost 4 bases, the J end lost 5 bases, and 11 bases lay between the germline ends. Written as DNA, the CDR3 is TGCAGCGTTGGGACAGAGATGTATGGCTACACCTTC. This sequence encodes CSVGTEMYGYTF. The full variable domain, completed using reference TRBV29-1 and TRBJ1-2, is SAVISQKPSRDICQRGTSLTIQCQVDSQVTMMFWYRQQPGQSLTLIATANQGSEATYESGFVIDKFPISRPNLTFSTLTVSNMSPEDSSIYLCSVGTEMYGYTFGSGTRLTVV.

In its sample, this clone was seen a few times. The J gene is TRBJ1-2, the V gene TRBV25-1, with unresolved D. CDR3 size: 13 residues. The V gene's germline CDR1 is MGHDK and CDR2 SYGVNS. V lost 4 bases to trimming and J lost 1 base, with 7 bases between them. Here the CDR3 DNA reads TGTGCCAGCAGTGCGGCGGGTAACTATGGCTACACCTTC. It is translated as CASSAAGNYGYTF.

This clone was observed a few times. V gene TRBV14 combines with J gene TRBJ1-1, with 7 bases lining up with TRBD1. The CDR3 contains 15 residues. With V trimmed by 0 bases and J by 5 bases, 6 bases remained unmatched. Germline loops: CDR1 SGHDN, CDR2 FVKESK. DNA for the CDR3: TGTGCCAGCAGCCAAGACAGGGGGATGAGAACTGAAGCTTTCTTT. Translated: CASSQDRGMRTEAFF.

The rearrangement joins TRBV5-1 to TRBJ1-3; D uncertain. V was trimmed by 1 base and J by 0 bases, leaving 11 bases between them. CDR3 length: 16 amino acids. CDR1 is SGHRS, CDR2 YFSETQ, per germline. This chain's CDR3 is CASSLLDSSSGNTIYF. In DNA, the CDR3 is TGCGCCAGCAGCTTGCTGGACTCCAGCTCTGGAAACACCATATATTTT.

The J gene is TRBJ1-2, the V gene TRBV5-5, with D possibly TRBD1 on 6 matching bases. Germline-derived CDR1 and CDR2 are SGHKS and YYEKEE (reference sequence). The CDR3 covers 14 residues. V was cut by 1 base and J by 7 bases, with 14 bases left in between. The chain's CDR3 is CASSLTGGGLGYTF. The CDR3, as DNA: TGTGCCAGCAGCTTGACGGGGGGCGGTCTTGGCTACACCTTC.

V is TRBV30 and J is TRBJ2-5, with a possible D match to TRBD2 (6 bases). Trimming shortened V by 3 bases and J by 5 bases, and 13 bases separated the two germline ends. The CDR3 loop spans 13 amino acids. Germline V gene lookup returns CDR1 GTSNPN and CDR2 SVGIG (reference sequence). The CDR3 here is CAWSHGSGETQYF. The CDR3, as DNA: TGTGCCTGGAGCCACGGGAGCGGGGAGACCCAGTACTTC.

This clone was detected once. This chain's CDR3 is CASSLLTSAGFNEQFF. The CDR3 bases are TGTGCCAGCAGCTTGCTTACTTCAGCGGGGTTCAATGAGCAGTTCTTC. The genes are TRBV5-8 and TRBJ2-1, with 7 bases that match TRBD2. The CDR3 contains 16 residues. The germline CDR1 and CDR2 sequences are SGHTS and YDEGEE. V trimming: 1 base; J trimming: 6 bases; junction bases outside the gene matches: 10.

The chain has TRBV28 and TRBJ2-5; 8 bases match TRBD1. CDR3 length equals 14 residues. CDR1 and CDR2 (germline): MDHEN, SYDVKM. J was trimmed by 2 bases and V by 7 bases; bases with no gene match: 6. The CDR3 loop is CASIETGAQETQYF. The DNA of the CDR3 is TGTGCCAGCATTGAGACAGGGGCGCAAGAGACCCAGTACTTC.

This chain joins TRBV4-2 and TRBJ1-2; 7 bases fit TRBD1. The V gene's germline CDR1 is LGHNA and CDR2 YNFKEQ. The J segment lost 4 bases and the V segment lost 4 bases, leaving 9 bases of the junction unmatched. The length of the CDR3 is 15 residues. The CDR3 sequence: CASSPTWDSLYGYTF. CDR3 sequence (DNA): TGTGCCAGCAGCCCCACGTGGGACAGCCTCTATGGCTACACCTTC.

V is TRBV20-1 and J is TRBJ2-2; D is perhaps TRBD1 (6 bases). Trimming removed 3 bases at V and 1 base at J, with 12 bases between. CDR1 and CDR2 from the germline V gene are DFQATT and SNEGSKA (reference sequence). CDR3 length: 15 residues. DNA for the CDR3: TGCAGTGCTAGTCCTACAGGGATGAACACCGGGGAGCTGTTTTTT. It codes for CSASPTGMNTGELFF.

The chain recombines TRBV6-1 with TRBJ2-7; D perhaps matches TRBD2 (6 bases). V was shortened by 2 bases and J by 4 bases, with 15 bases between the two germline ends. Germline values: CDR1 MNHNS, CDR2 SASEGT. The CDR3 length is 15 residues. The CDR3 nucleotides are TGTGCCAGCAGTGAAACGCGGGGCCTTCCTTACGAGCAGTACTTC. Its protein product is CASSETRGLPYEQYF.

This clone was seen only once. The chain joins TRBV7-8 to TRBJ1-3, with D hard to call. CDR1 is SGHVS and CDR2 is FQNEAQ in the germline V gene. The CDR3 is made up of 14 amino acids. Trimming removed 2 bases at V and 3 bases at J, with 8 bases between. The CDR3 region is CASSLNGNGNTIYF. CDR3 in DNA: TGTGCCAGCAGCTTAAACGGGAATGGAAACACCATATATTTT.

The rearrangement uses TRBV5-4 and TRBJ1-6; the D is unclear. V was trimmed by 0 bases and J by 3 bases, leaving 10 bases between them. This CDR3 spans 16 amino acids. Germline V gene sequence: CDR1 SGHNT, CDR2 YYREEE (reference sequence). CDR3 DNA sequence: TGTGCCAGCAGCTTGGGCGCGGGAGGCTATAATTCACCCCTCCACTTT. Its translation is CASSLGAGGYNSPLHF.

This clone has a single count. The chain employs TRBV5-1 and TRBJ1-3; TRBD1 is a possible D gene (5 bases). V lost 2 bases to trimming and J lost 2 bases, with 8 bases between them. CDR1 SGHRS and CDR2 YFSETQ come from the germline V gene. The CDR3 is 14 amino acids. The CDR3: CASSFQGTGNTIYF. The CDR3, as DNA: TGCGCCAGCAGCTTCCAGGGCACTGGAAACACCATATATTTT.

V is TRBV2 and J is TRBJ2-5, with 7 bases lining up with TRBD1. The CDR3 has 14 residues. With V trimmed by 4 bases and J by 4 bases, 6 bases remained unmatched. Germline CDR1 is SNHLY and CDR2 is FYNNEI. The CDR3 sequence is CASSATGVPETQYF. The CDR3 coding sequence is TGTGCCAGCAGTGCAACAGGGGTCCCAGAGACCCAGTACTTC.

Only a few counts were recorded for this clone. The V call is TRBV7-8, the J call TRBJ1-2; no reliable D call. The V end was cut by 3 bases, the J end by 8 bases, with 19 bases between. This CDR3 has 15 residues. From germline, CDR1 is SGHVS and CDR2 FQNEAQ. CDR3 DNA sequence: TGTGCCAGCAGCTTTAGTGCAGCGGGCTTGGGGGGCTACACCTTC. This sequence encodes CASSFSAAGLGGYTF.

The chain is built from TRBV14 and TRBJ2-7; maybe TRBD1 (6 bases). CDR1 SGHDN and CDR2 FVKESK come from the germline V gene. The length of the CDR3 is 17 residues. V shed 3 bases and J shed 4 bases, with 22 bases lying between them. In DNA form, the CDR3 reads TGTGCCAGCAGCCATGTCCTTCGTGGCAGGGGCGGGTACGAGCAGTACTTC. Its translation: CASSHVLRGRGGYEQYF.

The chain recombines TRBV28 with TRBJ1-2, with D possibly TRBD1 on 6 matching bases. Germline V CDR1 and CDR2: MDHEN, SYDVKM. This CDR3 comprises 13 residues. The germline V and J ends were trimmed by 3 bases and 4 bases, with 9 bases remaining between them. CDR3 DNA: TGTGCCAGCAGTTTCCAGGGGATCTATGGCTACACCTTC. The encoded protein is CASSFQGIYGYTF.